These 7 T cell receptor beta chains share one sample of origin, sequenced in a study of T cells expressing NK-cell markers. TCRdb reprocessed the 5' RACE reads and keeps a single row for each CDR3 protein, giving no DNA. The data show 300,000 to 450,000 distinct CDR3 sequences, and the top ten clones hold roughly 5.4%. The material sequenced was blood T cells: a sorted CD56 or NKG2C T cell subset, CD4+ or CD8+ T cells, or bulk PBMC T cells (not recorded which). Receptor source: a man aged 18 to 69 in good health.

This chain connects TRBV12-3 or TRBV12-4 to TRBJ1-1; as DNA is missing, the TRBD1 call by TCRdb cannot be tested. The CDR3 is 15 residues long. CDR3 residues: CASSLRLGQNTEAFF.

The chain employs TRBV5-1 and TRBJ2-5; the TRBD1 assignment by TCRdb is unverifiable without DNA. CDR1 and CDR2 from the germline V gene are SGHRS and YFSETQ. The CDR3 runs to 15 residues. CDR3 sequence reads: CASSLPGGQFPTQYF.

The gene calls are TRBV7-3 and TRBJ1-1. Germline V lookup: CDR1 SGHTA, CDR2 FQGTGA. CDR3 length: 12 amino acids. The CDR3 region is CASSSGGAEAFF. The variable domain in full, with the rest retrieved from reference TRBV7-3 and TRBJ1-1, is GAGVSQTPSNKVTEKGKYVELRCDPISGHTALYWYRQSLGQGPEFLIYFQGTGAADDSGLPNDRFFAVRPEGSVSTLKIQRTERGDSAVYLCASSSGGAEAFFGQGTRLTVV.

V usage is TRBV6-1 and J usage is TRBJ1-1; no DNA is available, so the TRBD1 call from TCRdb remains unchecked. The length of the CDR3 is 17 residues. Germline CDR1 is MNHNS and CDR2 is SASEGT. CDR3 protein: CASSRTGQGFGGTEAFF.

The chain employs TRBV4-2 and TRBJ2-5; the TRBD1 assignment by TCRdb is unverifiable without DNA. CDR3 length: 14 amino acids. Per germline, CDR1 LGHNA and CDR2 YNFKEQ. This chain's CDR3 is CASSQDSVRGSQYF.

The CDR3 sequence is CSAVRDILGYTF. V usage is TRBV20-1 and J usage is TRBJ1-2; TCRdb picks TRBD1, but there is no DNA to check that call. Germline CDR1 DFQATT, CDR2 SNEGSKA (reference sequence). This CDR3 is built from 12 residues.

V usage is TRBV6-5 and J usage is TRBJ1-5. Germline assignment: CDR1 MNHEY and CDR2 SVGAGI. The CDR3 has 16 residues. CDR3 region: CASSYSDFNSNQPQHF.